The 30 T cell receptor beta chains given below trace back to one sample, sequenced in a study of T cell responses to AZD1222 COVID-19 vaccine. Generated by immunoSEQ multiplex PCR, the TCRdb table keeps only in-frame clones and is missing some. Among 85,000 to 100,000 clones listed, more than 75% were seen once. The material sequenced was peripheral blood, taken on day 0 of AZD1222 vaccination. These receptors originate from an adult in good health.

The chain combines TRBV6-5 with TRBJ1-3; 8 positions agree with TRBD1. Trimming removed 6 bases from V and 4 bases from J; junction bases left unmatched: 5. Looked up from germline, CDR1 is MNHEY and CDR2 is SVGAGI. The CDR3 has 14 amino acids. CDR3 amino acids: CASRPGTGGNTIYF. The CDR3 DNA is TGTGCCAGCAGACCCGGGACAGGCGGAAACACCATATATTTT.

The V and J genes are TRBV7-2 and TRBJ2-1; D is perhaps TRBD2 (5 bases). The CDR3 contains 16 residues. Germline V gene sequence: CDR1 SGHTA, CDR2 FQGNSA. Trimming removed 5 bases at V and 1 base at J, with 15 bases between. CDR3 loop: CASSMVSGPSYNEQFF. Here the CDR3 DNA reads TGTGCCAGCAGCATGGTGAGCGGACCGTCCTACAATGAGCAGTTCTTC. Drawing the rest from reference TRBV7-2 and TRBJ2-1, the complete variable domain is GAGVSQSPSNKVTEKGKDVELRCDPISGHTALYWYRQSLGQGLEFLIYFQGNSAPDKSGLPSDRFSAERTGGSVSTLTIQRTQQEDSAVYLCASSMVSGPSYNEQFFGPGTRLTVL.

This clone appeared a few times. The V gene is TRBV2, the J gene TRBJ1-4; tentatively, D is TRBD1 (6 bases). CDR3 size: 17 residues. CDR1 and CDR2 (germline): SNHLY, FYNNEI. V was cut by 2 bases and J by 4 bases, with 17 bases left in between. The CDR3 loop is CASSERGLLGGNEKLFF. The CDR3 nucleotides are TGTGCCAGCAGTGAAAGGGGCCTATTAGGGGGTAATGAAAAACTGTTTTTT.

V and J are TRBV9 and TRBJ2-7, with TRBD1 as a possible D gene (5 bases). Germline V gives CDR1 SGDLS, CDR2 YYNGEE. V was clipped by 0 bases and J by 0 bases, with 7 bases between them. This CDR3 is 14 amino acids long. The DNA of the CDR3 is TGTGCCAGCAGCGTAGGGGGCAGCTCCTACGAGCAGTACTTC. It is translated as CASSVGGSSYEQYF.

The chain has TRBV2 and TRBJ1-5; TRBD1 matches at 9 bases. V was clipped by 7 bases and J by 3 bases; unmatched bases: 7. From germline, CDR1 is SNHLY and CDR2 FYNNEI. The CDR3 consists of 15 residues. The CDR3 bases are TGTGCCAGCACCCTGGACAGGGGAAACAATCAGCCCCAGCATTTT. This sequence encodes CASTLDRGNNQPQHF.

This chain uses TRBV9 with TRBJ2-2, with D tentatively TRBD2 (5 bases). From germline, CDR1 is SGDLS and CDR2 YYNGEE. The CDR3 is 14 residues long. The V end lost 5 bases, the J end lost 2 bases, and 10 bases lay between the germline ends. CDR3 in amino acids: CASSPRANTGELFF. DNA of the CDR3: TGTGCCAGCAGTCCGCGGGCAAACACCGGGGAGCTGTTTTTT. Using reference TRBV9 and TRBJ2-2 for the parts outside the CDR3, the full variable domain is DSGVTQTPKHLITATGQRVTLRCSPRSGDLSVYWYQQSLDQGLQFLIQYYNGEERAKGNILERFSAQQFPDLHSELNLSSLELGDSALYFCASSPRANTGELFFGEGSRLTVL.

The genes are TRBV6-1 and TRBJ2-6; D call uncertain. Trimming took off 0 bases at V and 0 bases at J, with 12 bases between the two ends. CDR1 is MNHNS and CDR2 is SASEGT in the germline V gene. There are 18 residues in the CDR3. The CDR3 bases are TGTGCCAGCAGTGAAGCTGGGCAGTCGCGCTCTGGGGCCAACGTCCTGACTTTC. Protein: CASSEAGQSRSGANVLTF.

CDR3 bases: TGTGCCAGCAGCAGCACAGGGGGCAATCAGCCCCAGCATTTT. Translated, it gives CASSSTGGNQPQHF. The chain is built from TRBV2 and TRBJ1-5; 7 bases align to TRBD1. The germline V gene has CDR1 SNHLY and CDR2 FYNNEI. The CDR3 spans 14 residues. V lost 6 bases to trimming and J lost 2 bases; unmatched junction nucleotides: 4.

The chain employs TRBV7-3 and TRBJ1-1, with no clear D. The V end was cut by 4 bases, the J end by 4 bases, with 7 bases between. The germline gives CDR1 SGHTA, CDR2 FQGTGA. The length of the CDR3 is 12 residues. This chain's CDR3 is CASSSTGTEAFF. CDR3 nucleotides: TGTGCCAGCAGCTCCACGGGCACTGAAGCTTTCTTT.

This chain connects TRBV28 to TRBJ2-7; 8 bases match TRBD2. CDR1 and CDR2 from the germline V gene are MDHEN and SYDVKM. J was trimmed by 3 bases and V by 5 bases; bases with no gene match: 6. The CDR3 runs 14 residues. Here the CDR3 DNA reads TGTGCCAGCAGTACACCGGGACTAGTCTACGAGCAGTACTTC. This gives the protein CASSTPGLVYEQYF.

The V gene is TRBV6-5, the J gene TRBJ1-2; a weak D match, TRBD1 (6 bases). The V gene's germline CDR1 is MNHEY and CDR2 SVGAGI. V lost 1 base and J 8 bases, leaving 11 bases between the germline ends. The CDR3 has 13 residues. CDR3 amino acids: CASSYFGGQGYTF. Here the CDR3 DNA reads TGTGCCAGCAGTTACTTCGGGGGCCAGGGCTACACCTTC.

J is TRBJ1-5 and V is TRBV27; 7 positions match TRBD1. CDR1 is MNHEY and CDR2 is SMNVEV in the germline V gene (reference sequence). The CDR3 length is 15 residues. V lost 6 bases, J lost 4 bases, and 9 bases stayed unmatched. The DNA for the CDR3 is TGTGCCAGCAGAGCAATGGGGACAGAAAATCAGCCCCAGCATTTT. This gives the protein CASRAMGTENQPQHF.

This clone was detected ten times or more. The V call is TRBV7-9, the J call TRBJ1-3; no firm D call. V dropped 3 bases and J dropped 1 base, with 10 bases sitting between them. Looked up from germline, CDR1 is SEHNR and CDR2 is FQNEAQ (reference sequence). There are 15 residues in the CDR3. As DNA, the CDR3 is TGTGCCAGCAGCTTGGGATGGGGATCTGGAAACACCATATATTTT. Protein sequence: CASSLGWGSGNTIYF.

V gene TRBV9 combines with J gene TRBJ1-1; a possible D gene is TRBD1 (5 bases). CDR1 is SGDLS and CDR2 is YYNGEE in the germline V gene. This CDR3 has 14 amino acids. V lost 0 bases and J 5 bases, leaving 11 bases between the germline ends. The CDR3 protein is CASSVVGVGTEAFF. The CDR3 bases are TGTGCCAGCAGCGTAGTAGGGGTCGGGACTGAAGCTTTCTTT.

The chain carries TRBV15 and TRBJ1-4; D is unresolved. CDR1 and CDR2 (germline): LNHNV, YYDKDF (reference sequence). The CDR3 sequence is 16 residues long. The V and J ends lost 1 base and 0 bases respectively, with 9 bases between them. CDR3 nucleotides: TGTGCCACCAGCAGAGTAACAGCCTCAACTAATGAAAAACTGTTTTTT. This sequence encodes CATSRVTASTNEKLFF.

This chain connects TRBV30 to TRBJ2-5; a weak D match, TRBD1 (6 bases). This CDR3 has 13 amino acids. From germline, CDR1 is GTSNPN and CDR2 SVGIG (reference sequence). V gave up 3 bases and J gave up 5 bases, with 13 bases separating them. DNA of the CDR3: TGTGCCTGGAGAACACAGGGCCCCGAGACCCAGTACTTC. Translation: CAWRTQGPETQYF.

This rearrangement joins TRBV23-1 to TRBJ2-7, with a possible D match to TRBD2 (6 bases). TRBV23-1 is reported as an ORF; its role is uncertain. V was shortened by 3 bases and J by 2 bases, with 23 bases between the two germline ends. CDR3 size: 18 residues. Written as DNA, the CDR3 is TGCGCCAGCAGTCAGGGGGGTAGGGGCGGCTTATGCACCTACGAGCAGTACTTC. It codes for CASSQGGRGGLCTYEQYF.

DNA for the CDR3: TGTGCCAGCAGCCCCGGGACAAATGGCTACACCTTC. Translated, it gives CASSPGTNGYTF. The chain combines TRBV9 with TRBJ1-2; TRBD1 might be the D (6 bases). This CDR3 spans 12 amino acids. Trimming left V 4 bases short and J 6 bases short, with 10 bases between. CDR1 and CDR2 (germline): SGDLS, YYNGEE.

The chain recombines TRBV7-2 with TRBJ2-1; TRBD2 might be the D (6 bases). CDR1 is SGHTA, CDR2 FQGNSA, per germline. V gave up 5 bases and J gave up 2 bases, with 13 bases separating them. The CDR3 extends over 15 amino acids. CDR3 DNA: TGTGCCAGCAGCCCCGGAGGGTCGCCCTACAATGAGCAGTTCTTC. Its translation: CASSPGGSPYNEQFF.

The gene calls are TRBV9 and TRBJ2-2, with TRBD1 matching over 10 bases. This CDR3 region has 17 residues. Germline V gives CDR1 SGDLS, CDR2 YYNGEE. J was trimmed by 3 bases and V by 6 bases; bases with no gene match: 11. CDR3 DNA sequence: TGTGCCAGCACCCGGAGACCGGGACAGGGGTACACCGGGGAGCTGTTTTTT. Amino acids: CASTRRPGQGYTGELFF.

The chain links TRBV2 to TRBJ2-2, with D uncertain. V gave up 7 bases and J gave up 0 bases, with 15 bases separating them. There are 16 residues in the CDR3. Germline CDR1 is SNHLY and CDR2 is FYNNEI. The CDR3, as DNA: TGTGCCAGCACTCCCCTCGGGTTCGCGAACACCGGGGAGCTGTTTTTT. Protein sequence: CASTPLGFANTGELFF.

This rearrangement joins TRBV2 to TRBJ1-5, with D possibly being TRBD1 (6 bases). V shed 6 bases and J shed 0 bases, with 12 bases lying between them. The CDR3 runs 15 residues. CDR1 is SNHLY, CDR2 FYNNEI, per germline. The CDR3: CASRGDTHSNQPQHF. The CDR3 coding sequence is TGTGCCAGCAGAGGGGACACGCATAGCAATCAGCCCCAGCATTTT.

The count of this clone is one. The rearrangement uses TRBV5-1 and TRBJ1-4, with 7 bases lining up with TRBD1. This CDR3 contains 14 residues. The trim removed 2 bases at V and 3 bases at J, leaving 1 base unmatched. Germline CDR1 reads SGHRS; CDR2 reads YFSETQ. CDR3: CASSFGQANEKLFF. In DNA form, the CDR3 reads TGCGCCAGCAGCTTTGGACAGGCTAATGAAAAACTGTTTTTT.

The chain couples TRBV28 to TRBJ1-1, with D possibly TRBD1 on 5 matching bases. V was pared by 6 bases and J by 2 bases, with 16 bases between. The CDR3 loop spans 15 amino acids. Germline assignment: CDR1 MDHEN and CDR2 SYDVKM. CDR3 DNA: TGTGCCAGCAGGTTCGGGGGAGGTAGAAACACTGAAGCTTTCTTT. Residues: CASRFGGGRNTEAFF.

CDR3 in amino acids: CASSTPGQGLYGYTF. In DNA form, the CDR3 reads TGTGCCAGCAGTACACCGGGACAGGGGCTCTATGGCTACACCTTC. This chain uses TRBV28 with TRBJ1-2; TRBD1 agrees at 10 bases. The J segment lost 4 bases and the V segment lost 5 bases, leaving 7 bases of the junction unmatched. The CDR3 is 15 amino acids. CDR1 is MDHEN, CDR2 SYDVKM, per germline.

This chain links TRBV5-1 with TRBJ1-4, with 8 nucleotides matching TRBD1. CDR3 size: 13 residues. With 5 bases clipped from V and 6 bases from J, the junction kept 3 bases outside the gene matches. The V gene's germline CDR1 is SGHRS and CDR2 YFSETQ. This CDR3 reads CASRGQVDEKLFF. The DNA for the CDR3 is TGCGCCAGCAGGGGACAGGTTGATGAAAAACTGTTTTTT.

This clone was seen only a few times. The chain links TRBV3-1 (or the pseudogene TRBV3-2) to TRBJ2-4, with a tentative D call TRBD1 (6 bases). Germline V gene sequence: CDR1 LGHDT, CDR2 YNNKEL (reference sequence). Between the trimmed V and J ends, which lost 4 bases and 8 bases, there was a span of 18 bases. The CDR3 length is 15 residues. CDR3 DNA: TGTGCCAGCAGCCCCCTGACAGGCGCGGCGTACATTCAGTACTTC. It translates to CASSPLTGAAYIQYF.

This chain uses TRBV14 with TRBJ1-3, with D tentatively TRBD1 (5 bases). The CDR3 length is 13 residues. V dropped 2 bases and J dropped 7 bases, with 9 bases sitting between them. The V gene's germline CDR1 is SGHDN and CDR2 FVKESK. Written as DNA, the CDR3 is TGTGCCAGCAGCCAACAGGGCTGGAACACCATATATTTT. It codes for CASSQQGWNTIYF.

The chain uses TRBV5-5 and TRBJ1-2, with D unresolved. Germline V gives CDR1 SGHKS, CDR2 YYEKEE (reference sequence). This CDR3 has 12 amino acids. V lost 4 bases to trimming and J lost 6 bases, with 10 bases between them. The CDR3 spells CASSRLGNGYTF. The CDR3 nucleotides are TGTGCCAGCAGCAGACTAGGGAATGGCTACACCTTC.

The chain uses TRBV5-1 and TRBJ2-7; the match to TRBD1 covers 9 bases. The CDR3 length is 14 residues. Germline V gene sequence: CDR1 SGHRS, CDR2 YFSETQ. Germline trimming cut 2 bases from V and 5 bases from J; bases unmatched to any gene: 5. The CDR3 DNA reads TGCGCCAGCAGCTTTACAGGGGGCCTGGACGAGCAGTACTTC. This encodes CASSFTGGLDEQYF.